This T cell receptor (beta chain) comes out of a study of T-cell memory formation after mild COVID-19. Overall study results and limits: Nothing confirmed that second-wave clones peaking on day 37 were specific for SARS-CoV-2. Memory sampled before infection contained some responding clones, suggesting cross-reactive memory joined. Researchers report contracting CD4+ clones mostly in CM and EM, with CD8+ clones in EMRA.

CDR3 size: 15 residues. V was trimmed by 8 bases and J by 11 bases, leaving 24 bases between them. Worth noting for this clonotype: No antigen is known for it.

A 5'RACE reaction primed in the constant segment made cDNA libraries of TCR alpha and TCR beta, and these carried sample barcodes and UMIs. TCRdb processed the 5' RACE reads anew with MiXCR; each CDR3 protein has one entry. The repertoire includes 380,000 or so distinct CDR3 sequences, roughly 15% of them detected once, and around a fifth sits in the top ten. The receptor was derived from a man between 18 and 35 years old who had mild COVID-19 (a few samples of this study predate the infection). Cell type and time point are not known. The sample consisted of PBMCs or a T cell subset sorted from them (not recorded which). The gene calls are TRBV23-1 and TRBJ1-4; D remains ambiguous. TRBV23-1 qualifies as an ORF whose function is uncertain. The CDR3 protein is CASGLRRPEAWKLFF. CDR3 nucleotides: TGCGCCAGCGGCCTCCGGCGGCCTGAGGCCTGGAAACTGTTTTTT.